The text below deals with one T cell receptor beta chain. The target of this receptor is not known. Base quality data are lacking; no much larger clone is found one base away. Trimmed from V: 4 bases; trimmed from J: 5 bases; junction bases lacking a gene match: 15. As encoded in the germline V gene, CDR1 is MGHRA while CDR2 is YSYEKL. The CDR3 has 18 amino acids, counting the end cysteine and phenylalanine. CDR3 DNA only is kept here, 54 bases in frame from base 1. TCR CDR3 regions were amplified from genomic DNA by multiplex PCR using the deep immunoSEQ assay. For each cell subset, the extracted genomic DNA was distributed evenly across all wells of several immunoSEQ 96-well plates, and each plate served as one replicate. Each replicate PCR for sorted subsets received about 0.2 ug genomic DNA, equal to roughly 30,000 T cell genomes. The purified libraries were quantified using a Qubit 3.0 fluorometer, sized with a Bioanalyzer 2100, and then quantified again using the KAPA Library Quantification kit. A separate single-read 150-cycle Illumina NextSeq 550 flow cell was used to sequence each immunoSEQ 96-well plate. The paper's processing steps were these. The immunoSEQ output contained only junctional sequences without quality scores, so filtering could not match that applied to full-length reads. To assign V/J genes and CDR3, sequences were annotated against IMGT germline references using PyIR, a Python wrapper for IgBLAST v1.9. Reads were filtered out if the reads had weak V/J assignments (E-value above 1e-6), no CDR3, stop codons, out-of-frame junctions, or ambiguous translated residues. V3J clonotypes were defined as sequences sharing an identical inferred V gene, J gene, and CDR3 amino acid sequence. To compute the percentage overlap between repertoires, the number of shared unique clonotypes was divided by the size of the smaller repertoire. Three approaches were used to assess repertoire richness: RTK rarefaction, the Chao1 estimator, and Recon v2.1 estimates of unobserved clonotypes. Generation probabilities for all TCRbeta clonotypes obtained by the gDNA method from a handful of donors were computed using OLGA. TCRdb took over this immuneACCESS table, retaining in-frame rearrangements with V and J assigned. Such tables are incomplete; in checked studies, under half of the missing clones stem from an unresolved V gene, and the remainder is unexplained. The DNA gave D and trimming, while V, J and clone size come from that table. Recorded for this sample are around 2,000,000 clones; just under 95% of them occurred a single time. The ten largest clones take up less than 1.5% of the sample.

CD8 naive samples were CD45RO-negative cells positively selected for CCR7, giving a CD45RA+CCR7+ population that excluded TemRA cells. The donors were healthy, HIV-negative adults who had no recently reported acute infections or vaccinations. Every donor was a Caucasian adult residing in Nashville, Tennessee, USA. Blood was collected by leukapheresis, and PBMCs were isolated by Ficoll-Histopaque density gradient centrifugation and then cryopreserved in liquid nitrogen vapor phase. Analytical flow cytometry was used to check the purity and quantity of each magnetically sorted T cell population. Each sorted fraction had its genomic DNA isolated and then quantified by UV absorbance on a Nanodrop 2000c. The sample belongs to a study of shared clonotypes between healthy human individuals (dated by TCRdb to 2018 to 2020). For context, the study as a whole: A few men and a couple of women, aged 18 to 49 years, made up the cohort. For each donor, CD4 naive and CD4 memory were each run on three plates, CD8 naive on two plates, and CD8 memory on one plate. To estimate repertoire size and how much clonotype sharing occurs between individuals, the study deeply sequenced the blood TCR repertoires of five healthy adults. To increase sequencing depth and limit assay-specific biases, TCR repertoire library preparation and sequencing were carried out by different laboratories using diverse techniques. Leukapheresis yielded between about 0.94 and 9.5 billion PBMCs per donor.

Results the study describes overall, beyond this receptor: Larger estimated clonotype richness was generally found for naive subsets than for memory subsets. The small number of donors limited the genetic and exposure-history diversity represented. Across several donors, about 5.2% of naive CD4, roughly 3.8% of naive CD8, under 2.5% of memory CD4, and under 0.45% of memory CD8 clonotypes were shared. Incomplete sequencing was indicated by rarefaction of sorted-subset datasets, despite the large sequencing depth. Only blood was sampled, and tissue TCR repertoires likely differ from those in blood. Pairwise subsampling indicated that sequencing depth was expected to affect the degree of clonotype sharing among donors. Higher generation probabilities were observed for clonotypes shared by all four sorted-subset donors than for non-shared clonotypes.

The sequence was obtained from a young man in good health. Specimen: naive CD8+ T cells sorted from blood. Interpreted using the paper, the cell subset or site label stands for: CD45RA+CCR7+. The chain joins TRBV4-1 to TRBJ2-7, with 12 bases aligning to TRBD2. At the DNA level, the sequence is TGCGCCAGCAGCCCGGGACTAGCGGGCCCTCTCTCATCCGACGAGCAGTACTTC. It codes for CASSPGLAGPLSSDEQYF.